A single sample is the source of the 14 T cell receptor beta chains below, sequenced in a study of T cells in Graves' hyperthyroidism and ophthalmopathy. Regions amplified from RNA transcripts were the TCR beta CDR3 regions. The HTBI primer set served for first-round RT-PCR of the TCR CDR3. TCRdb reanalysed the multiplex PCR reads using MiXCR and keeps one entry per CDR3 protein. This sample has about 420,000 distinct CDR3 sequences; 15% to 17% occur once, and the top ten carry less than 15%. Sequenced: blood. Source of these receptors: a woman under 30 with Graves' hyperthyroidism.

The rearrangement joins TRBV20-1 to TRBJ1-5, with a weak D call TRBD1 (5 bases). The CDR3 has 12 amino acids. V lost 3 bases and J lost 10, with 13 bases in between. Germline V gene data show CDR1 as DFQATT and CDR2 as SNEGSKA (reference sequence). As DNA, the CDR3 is TGCAGTGCTAGCCCGGGACCGGGCCCCCAGCATTTT. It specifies CSASPGPGPQHF.

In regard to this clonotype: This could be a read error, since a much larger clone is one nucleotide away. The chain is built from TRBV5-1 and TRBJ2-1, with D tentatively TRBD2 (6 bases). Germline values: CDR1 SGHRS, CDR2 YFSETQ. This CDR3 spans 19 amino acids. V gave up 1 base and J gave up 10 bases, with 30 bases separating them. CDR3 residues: CASSLSLVPVGLYWREQFF. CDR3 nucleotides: TGCGCCAGCAGCTTGTCTTTGGTCCCCGTGGGACTCTACTGGAGGGAGCAGTTCTTC. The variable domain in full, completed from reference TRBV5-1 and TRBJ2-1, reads KAGVTQTPRYLIKTRGQQVTLSCSPISGHRSVSWYQQTPGQGLQFLFEYFSETQRNKGNFPGRFSGRQFSNSRSEMNVSTLELGDSALYLCASSLSLVPVGLYWREQFFGPGTRLTVL.

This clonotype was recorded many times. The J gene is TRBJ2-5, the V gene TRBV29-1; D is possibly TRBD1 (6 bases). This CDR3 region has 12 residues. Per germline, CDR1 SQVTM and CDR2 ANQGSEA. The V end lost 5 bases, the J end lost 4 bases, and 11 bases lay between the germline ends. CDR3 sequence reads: CSVSGGGETQYF. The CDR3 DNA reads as TGCAGCGTTTCTGGGGGCGGAGAGACCCAGTACTTC.

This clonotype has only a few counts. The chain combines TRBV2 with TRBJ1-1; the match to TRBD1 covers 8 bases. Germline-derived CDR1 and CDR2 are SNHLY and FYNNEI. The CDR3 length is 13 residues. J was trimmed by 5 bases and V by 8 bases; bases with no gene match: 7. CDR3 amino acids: CASLDRGLTEAFF. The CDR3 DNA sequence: TGTGCCAGCTTAGACAGGGGCTTAACTGAAGCTTTCTTT.

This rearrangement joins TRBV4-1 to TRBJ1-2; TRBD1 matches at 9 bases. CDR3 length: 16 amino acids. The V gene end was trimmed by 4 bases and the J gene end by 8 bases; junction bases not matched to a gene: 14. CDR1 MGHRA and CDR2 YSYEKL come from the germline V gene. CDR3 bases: TGCGCCAGCAGCCTACCCGGAAGGACAGGGGTGCGCGGCTACACCTTC. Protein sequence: CASSLPGRTGVRGYTF.

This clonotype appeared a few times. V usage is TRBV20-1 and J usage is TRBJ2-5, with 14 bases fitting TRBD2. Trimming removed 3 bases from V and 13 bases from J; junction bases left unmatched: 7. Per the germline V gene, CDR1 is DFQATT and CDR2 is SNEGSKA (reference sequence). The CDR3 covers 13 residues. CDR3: CSASFGLAGGMYF. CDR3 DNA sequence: TGCAGTGCTAGCTTCGGACTAGCGGGAGGAATGTACTTC.

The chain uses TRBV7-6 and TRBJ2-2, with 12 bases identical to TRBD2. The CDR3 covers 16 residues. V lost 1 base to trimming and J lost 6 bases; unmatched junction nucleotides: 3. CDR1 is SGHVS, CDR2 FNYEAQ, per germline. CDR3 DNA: TGTGCCAGCAGCTTAGGACTAGCGGGAGTTTCCGGGGAGCTGTTTTTT. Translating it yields CASSLGLAGVSGELFF.

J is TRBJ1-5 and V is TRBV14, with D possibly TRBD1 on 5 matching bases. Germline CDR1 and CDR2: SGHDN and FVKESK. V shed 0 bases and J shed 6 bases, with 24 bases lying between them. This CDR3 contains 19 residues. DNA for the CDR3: TGTGCCAGCAGCCAAGAAGGAGCAGCGGGCAGGGAGGCGAGTCAGCCCCAGCATTTT. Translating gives CASSQEGAAGREASQPQHF.

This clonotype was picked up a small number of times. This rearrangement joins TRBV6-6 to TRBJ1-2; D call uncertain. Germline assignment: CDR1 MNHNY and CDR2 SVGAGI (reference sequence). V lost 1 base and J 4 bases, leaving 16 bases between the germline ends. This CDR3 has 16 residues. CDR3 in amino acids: CASSYLSFGAIYGYTF. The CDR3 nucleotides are TGTGCCAGCAGTTACTTATCATTTGGAGCTATCTATGGCTACACCTTC.

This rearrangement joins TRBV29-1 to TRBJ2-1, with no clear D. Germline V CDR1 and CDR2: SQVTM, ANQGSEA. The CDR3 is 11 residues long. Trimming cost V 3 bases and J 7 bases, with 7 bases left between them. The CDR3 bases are TGCAGCGTTGATGGGGTTAATGAGCAGTTCTTC. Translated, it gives CSVDGVNEQFF.

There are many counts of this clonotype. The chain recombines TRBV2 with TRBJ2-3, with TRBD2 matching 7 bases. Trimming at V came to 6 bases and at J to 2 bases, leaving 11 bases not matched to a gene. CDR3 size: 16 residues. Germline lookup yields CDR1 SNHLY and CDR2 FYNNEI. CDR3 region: CASRFREAKHTDTQYF. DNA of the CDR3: TGTGCCAGCAGGTTCCGGGAGGCTAAACACACAGATACGCAGTATTTT.

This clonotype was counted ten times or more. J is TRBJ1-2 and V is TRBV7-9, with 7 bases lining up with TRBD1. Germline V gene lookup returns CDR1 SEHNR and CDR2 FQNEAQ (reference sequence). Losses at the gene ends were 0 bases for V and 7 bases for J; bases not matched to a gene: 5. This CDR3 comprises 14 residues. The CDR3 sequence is CASSLAGTESGYTF. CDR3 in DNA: TGTGCCAGCAGCTTAGCGGGGACAGAAAGTGGCTACACCTTC.

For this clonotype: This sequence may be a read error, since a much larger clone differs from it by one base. CDR3 loop: CASSEGDRRDTGELVF. The CDR3 nucleotides are TGTGCCAGCAGTGAAGGAGACCGCCGGGACACCGGGGAGCTGGTTTTT. The chain recombines TRBV2 with TRBJ2-2; possible D gene TRBD1, 6 bases. The CDR3 loop spans 16 amino acids. Germline V lookup: CDR1 SNHLY, CDR2 FYNNEI.

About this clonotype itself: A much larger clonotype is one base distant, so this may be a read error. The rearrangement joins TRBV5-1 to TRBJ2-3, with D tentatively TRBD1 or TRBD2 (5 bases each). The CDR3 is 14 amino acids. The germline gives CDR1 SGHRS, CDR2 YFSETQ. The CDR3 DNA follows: TGCGCCAGCAACTTGGCTTCGGGGCCAGATACGCAGTATTTT. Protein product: CASNLASGPDTQYF.